The TCR beta chain described here comes from a study of blood T cell repertoires in COVID-19. Profiled with immunoSEQ multiplex PCR; TCRdb holds only in-frame clones, not every one. The profile shows fewer than 300,000 clones, over 75% of them singletons. Material for sequencing was peripheral blood. The sequence was obtained from a human donor in a cohort sampled during active COVID-19.

CDR3 nucleotide sequence: TGTGCCAGCAGCCAGACTATACGTGATGAGCAGTTCTTC. Translation: CASSQTIRDEQFF. V usage is TRBV7-7 and J usage is TRBJ2-1, with a tentative D call TRBD2 (5 bases). Germline V gene data show CDR1 as SSHAT and CDR2 as FNYEAQ (reference sequence). The CDR3 covers 13 residues. The V end was cut by 5 bases, the J end by 8 bases, with 13 bases between.